This TCR beta chain was documented in a study of shared clonotypes between healthy human individuals. Study-wide findings and caveats: Shared across a handful of donors were around 5% of the naive CD4 clonotypes. Sorted-subset samples were not fully sequenced, rarefaction indicated.

Germline loops: CDR1 SGHRS, CDR2 YFSETQ. J gave up 4 bases and V 5 bases, and 5 bases lay outside the gene matches. CDR3 size: 14 residues. The assay was run at deep level. This table comes from immunoSEQ multiplex PCR, and its TCRdb copy is limited to in-frame clones, with some not included. The table includes around 1.1 million clones, approximately 80% detected once. Worth noting for this clone: Its matching antigen is unknown.

The TCR originated in a man aged 18 to 30 in good health. Some clones in this sample may be carry-over from other donors' samples. The sequencing input was memory CD4+ T cells from PBMCs. Subset meaning: CD45RA-negative fraction. The rearrangement uses TRBV5-1 and TRBJ1-3; 8 bases agree with TRBD1. CDR3 bases: TGCGCCAGCAGGGACAGGGTGAGAGGAAACACCATATATTTT. Its protein is CASRDRVRGNTIYF.